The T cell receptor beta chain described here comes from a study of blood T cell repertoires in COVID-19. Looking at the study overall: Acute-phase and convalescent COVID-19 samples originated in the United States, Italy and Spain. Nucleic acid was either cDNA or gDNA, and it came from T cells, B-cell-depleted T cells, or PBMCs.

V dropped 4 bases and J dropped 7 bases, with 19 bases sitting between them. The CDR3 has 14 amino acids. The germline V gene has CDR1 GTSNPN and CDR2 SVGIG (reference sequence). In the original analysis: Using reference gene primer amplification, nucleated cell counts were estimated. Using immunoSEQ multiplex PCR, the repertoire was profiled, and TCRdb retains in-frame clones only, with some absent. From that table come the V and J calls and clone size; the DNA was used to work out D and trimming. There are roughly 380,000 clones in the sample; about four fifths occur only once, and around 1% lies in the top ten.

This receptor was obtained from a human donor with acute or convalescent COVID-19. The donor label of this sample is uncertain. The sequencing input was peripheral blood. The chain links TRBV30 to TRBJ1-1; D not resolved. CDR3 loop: CAWKSRTATLEAFF. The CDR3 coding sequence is TGTGCCTGGAAGTCTCGTACAGCAACCCTTGAAGCTTTCTTT.